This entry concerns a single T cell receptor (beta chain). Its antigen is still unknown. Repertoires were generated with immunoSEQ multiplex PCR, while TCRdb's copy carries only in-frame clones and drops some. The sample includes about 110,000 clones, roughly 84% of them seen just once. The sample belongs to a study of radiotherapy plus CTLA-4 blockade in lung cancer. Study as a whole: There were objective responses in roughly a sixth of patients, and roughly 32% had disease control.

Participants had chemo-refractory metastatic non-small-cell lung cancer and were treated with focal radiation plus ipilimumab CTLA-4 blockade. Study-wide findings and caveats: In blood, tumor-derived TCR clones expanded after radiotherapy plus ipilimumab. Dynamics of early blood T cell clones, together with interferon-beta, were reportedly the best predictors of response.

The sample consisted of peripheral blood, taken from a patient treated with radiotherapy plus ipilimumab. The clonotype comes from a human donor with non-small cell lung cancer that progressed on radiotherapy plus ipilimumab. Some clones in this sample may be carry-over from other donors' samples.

The CDR3 protein is CASSWDRGSSADTQYF. DNA for the CDR3: TGTGCCAGCAGTTGGGACAGGGGGTCAAGCGCAGATACGCAGTATTTT. The rearrangement links TRBV2 to TRBJ2-3, with 11 bases identical to TRBD1. The CDR3 spans 16 residues. Germline CDR1 is SNHLY and CDR2 is FYNNEI. V trimming: 5 bases; J trimming: 4 bases; junction bases outside the gene matches: 8.